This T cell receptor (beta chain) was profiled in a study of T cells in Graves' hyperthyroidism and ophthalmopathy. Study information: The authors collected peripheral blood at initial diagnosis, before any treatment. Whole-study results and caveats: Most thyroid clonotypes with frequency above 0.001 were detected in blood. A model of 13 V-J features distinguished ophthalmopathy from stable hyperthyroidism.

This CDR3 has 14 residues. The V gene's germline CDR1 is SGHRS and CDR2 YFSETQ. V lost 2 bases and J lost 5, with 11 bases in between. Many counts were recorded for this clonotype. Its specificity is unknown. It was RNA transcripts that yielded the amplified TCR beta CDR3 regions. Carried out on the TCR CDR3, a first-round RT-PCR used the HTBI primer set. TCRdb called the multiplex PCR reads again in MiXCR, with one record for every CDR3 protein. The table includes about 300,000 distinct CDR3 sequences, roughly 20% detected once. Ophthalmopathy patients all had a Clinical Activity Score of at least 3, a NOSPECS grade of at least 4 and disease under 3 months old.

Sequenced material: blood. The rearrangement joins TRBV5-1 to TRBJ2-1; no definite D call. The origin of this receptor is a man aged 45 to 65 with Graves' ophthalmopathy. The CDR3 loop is CASSLESINNEQFF. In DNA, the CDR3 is TGCGCCAGCAGCTTAGAGAGCATTAACAATGAGCAGTTCTTC.